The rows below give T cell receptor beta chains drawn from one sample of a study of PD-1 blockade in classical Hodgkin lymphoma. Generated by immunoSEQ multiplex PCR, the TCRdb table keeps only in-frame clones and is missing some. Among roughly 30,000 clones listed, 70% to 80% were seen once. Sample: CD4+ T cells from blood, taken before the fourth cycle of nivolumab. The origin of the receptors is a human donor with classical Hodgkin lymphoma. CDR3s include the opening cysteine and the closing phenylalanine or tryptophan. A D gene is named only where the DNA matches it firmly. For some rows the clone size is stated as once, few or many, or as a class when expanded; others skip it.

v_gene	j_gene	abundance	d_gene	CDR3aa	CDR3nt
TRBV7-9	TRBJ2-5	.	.	CASSLGTEETQYF	TGTGCCAGCAGCTTAGGGACAGAGGAGACCCAGTACTTC
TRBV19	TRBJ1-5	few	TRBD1	CATADRGYSNQPQHF	TGTGCCACCGCGGACAGGGGATATAGCAATCAGCCCCAGCATTTT
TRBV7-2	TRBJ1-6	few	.	CASSTGYNSPLHF	TGTGCCAGCAGTACAGGGTATAATTCACCCCTCCACTTT
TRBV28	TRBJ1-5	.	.	CASSEGGDQPQHF	TGTGCCAGCAGTGAGGGGGGGGATCAGCCCCAGCATTTT
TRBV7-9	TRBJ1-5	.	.	CASSLGTTADQPQHF	TGTGCCAGCAGCTTAGGGACAACAGCGGATCAGCCCCAGCATTTT
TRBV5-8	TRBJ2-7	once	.	CASSSDSYEQYF	TGTGCCAGCAGCTCGGACAGCTACGAGCAGTACTTC
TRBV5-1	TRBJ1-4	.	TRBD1	CASSLGTATNEKLFF	TGCGCCAGCAGCTTAGGGACAGCAACTAATGAAAAACTGTTTTTT
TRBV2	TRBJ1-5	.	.	CASSGQISNQPQHF	TGTGCCAGCAGTGGTCAGATTAGCAATCAGCCCCAGCATTTT
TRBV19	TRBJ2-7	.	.	CASSTLFRTNVYEQYF	TGTGCCAGTAGTACCCTTTTTAGGACTAACGTCTACGAGCAGTACTTC
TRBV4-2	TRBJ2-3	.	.	CASSQGLLAGGTDTQYF	TGTGCCAGCAGCCAAGGTCTGCTGGCCGGGGGCACAGATACGCAGTATTTT
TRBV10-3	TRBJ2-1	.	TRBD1	CAISRQGTYNEQFF	TGTGCCATCAGCAGACAGGGTACCTACAATGAGCAGTTCTTC
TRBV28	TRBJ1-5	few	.	CASSLLSTSQPQHF	TGTGCCAGCAGTCTCCTAAGTACCTCTCAGCCCCAGCATTTT
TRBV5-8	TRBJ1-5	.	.	CASSYSGGVPQPQHF	TGTGCCAGCAGCTACAGTGGAGGGGTTCCTCAGCCCCAGCATTTT
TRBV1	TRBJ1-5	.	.	CTSSQEDRDSNQPQHF	TGCACCAGCAGCCAAGAAGATAGGGATAGCAATCAGCCCCAGCATTTT
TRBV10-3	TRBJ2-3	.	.	CAISESTVNTDTQYF	TGTGCCATCAGTGAGTCGACGGTTAACACAGATACGCAGTATTTT
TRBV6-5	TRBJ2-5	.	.	CASSIVVGETQYF	TGTGCCAGCAGTATCGTAGTGGGGGAGACCCAGTACTTC
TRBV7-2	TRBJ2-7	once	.	CASSLNSRGLVYEQYF	TGTGCCAGCAGCTTAAACTCGCGGGGGCTAGTCTACGAGCAGTACTTC
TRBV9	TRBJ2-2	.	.	CASSVVQRPSIGELFF	TGTGCCAGCAGCGTTGTCCAGAGGCCCAGTATAGGGGAGCTGTTTTTT
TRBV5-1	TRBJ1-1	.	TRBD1	CASSWGTGPNTEAFF	TGCGCCAGCAGCTGGGGGACAGGGCCGAACACTGAAGCTTTCTTT
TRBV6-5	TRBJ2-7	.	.	CASSKGLPYEQYF	TGTGCCAGCAGTAAAGGACTTCCCTACGAGCAGTACTTC
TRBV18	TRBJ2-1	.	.	CASSPLAPSSYNEQFF	TGTGCCAGCTCACCACTGGCGCCCAGCTCCTACAATGAGCAGTTCTTC
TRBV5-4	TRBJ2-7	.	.	CASSLLNHEQYF	TGTGCCAGCAGCTTGCTCAACCACGAGCAGTACTTC
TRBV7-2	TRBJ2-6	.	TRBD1	CASSPGTGAGANVLTF	TGTGCCAGCAGCCCCGGGACAGGGGCAGGGGCCAACGTCCTGACTTTC
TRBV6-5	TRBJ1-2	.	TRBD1	CASSWDRGGNGYTF	TGTGCCAGCAGTTGGGACAGGGGCGGGAATGGCTACACCTTC
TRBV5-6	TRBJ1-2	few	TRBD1	CASSLRQGSGGYTF	TGTGCCAGCAGCTTAAGACAGGGATCGGGCGGCTACACCTTC
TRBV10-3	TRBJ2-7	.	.	CAISASSYEQYF	TGTGCCATCAGTGCGAGCTCCTACGAGCAGTACTTC
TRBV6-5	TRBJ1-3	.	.	CASSATWGAGNTIYF	TGTGCCAGCAGCGCTACCTGGGGAGCTGGAAACACCATATATTTT
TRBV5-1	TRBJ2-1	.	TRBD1	CASSRDRGNEQFF	TGCGCCAGCAGCCGGGACAGAGGCAATGAGCAGTTCTTC
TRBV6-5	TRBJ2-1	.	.	CASSSSREGEQFF	.
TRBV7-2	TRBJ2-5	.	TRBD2	CASSLVGTSGAQETQYF	TGTGCCAGCAGCTTAGTCGGGACTAGCGGAGCCCAAGAGACCCAGTACTTC
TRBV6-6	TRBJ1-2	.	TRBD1	CASSLRGGGYGYTF	TGTGCCAGCAGTTTAAGAGGGGGCGGATATGGCTACACCTTC
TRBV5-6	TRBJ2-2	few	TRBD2	CASSLGLAGGNTGELFF	TGTGCCAGCAGCCTGGGACTAGCGGGAGGAAACACCGGGGAGCTGTTTTTT
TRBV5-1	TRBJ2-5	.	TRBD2	CASSVGLAVYQETQYF	TGCGCCAGCAGCGTGGGACTAGCGGTGTACCAAGAGACCCAGTACTTC
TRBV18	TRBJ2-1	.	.	CASRKTGNSYNEQFF	TGTGCCAGCCGAAAAACAGGGAACTCCTACAATGAGCAGTTCTTC
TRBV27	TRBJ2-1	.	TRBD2	CASSLWVAGYNEQFF	TGTGCCAGCAGTTTATGGGTAGCGGGGTACAATGAGCAGTTCTTC
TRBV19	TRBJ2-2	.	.	CASIRTANTGELFF	TGTGCCAGTATCCGGACTGCGAACACCGGGGAGCTGTTTTTT
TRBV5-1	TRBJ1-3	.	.	CASSQGENTIYF	TGCGCCAGCAGCCAGGGTGAAAACACCATATATTTT
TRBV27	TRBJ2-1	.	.	CASSRPARDEQFF	TGTGCCAGCAGTCGGCCTGCGAGGGATGAGCAGTTCTTC
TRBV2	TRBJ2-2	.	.	CASSEFTANTGELFF	TGTGCCAGCAGTGAATTTACAGCTAACACCGGGGAGCTGTTTTTT
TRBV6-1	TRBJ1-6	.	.	CASGGELGSPLHF	TGTGCCAGCGGGGGAGAATTAGGGTCACCCCTCCACTTT
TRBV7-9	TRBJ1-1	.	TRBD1	CASSSTGGANTEAFF	TGTGCCAGCAGCTCGACAGGGGGCGCGAACACTGAAGCTTTCTTT
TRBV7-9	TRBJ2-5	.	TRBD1	CASSLPQGAKTQYF	TGTGCCAGCAGCTTACCACAGGGGGCAAAGACCCAGTACTTC
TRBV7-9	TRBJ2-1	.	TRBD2	CASSLRAGPSVEQFF	TGTGCCAGCAGCCTACGAGCGGGACCTTCCGTGGAGCAGTTCTTC
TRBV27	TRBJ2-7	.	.	CASSSSWGWEQYF	TGTGCCAGCTCCTCTAGCTGGGGATGGGAGCAGTACTTC
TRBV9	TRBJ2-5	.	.	CASSVLDQETQYF	TGTGCCAGCAGCGTACTGGACCAAGAGACCCAGTACTTC
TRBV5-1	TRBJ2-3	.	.	CASSLRLSTDTQYF	TGCGCCAGCAGCTTGAGATTGAGCACAGATACGCAGTATTTT
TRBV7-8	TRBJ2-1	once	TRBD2	CASSLIAGSLVAQFF	TGTGCCAGCAGCTTAATAGCGGGGTCTCTGGTGGCGCAGTTCTTC
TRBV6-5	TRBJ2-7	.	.	CASSYSRSSYEQYF	TGTGCCAGCAGTTACAGCCGTTCCTCCTACGAGCAGTACTTC
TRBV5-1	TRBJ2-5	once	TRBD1	CASSLAPDRGETQYF	TGCGCCAGCAGCTTGGCCCCGGACAGGGGAGAGACCCAGTACTTC
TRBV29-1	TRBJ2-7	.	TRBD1	CSVDSAGTGLYEQYF	TGCAGCGTTGATAGCGCCGGGACAGGATTATACGAGCAGTACTTC
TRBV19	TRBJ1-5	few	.	CASSRRGSSNNQPQHF	TGTGCCAGTAGTAGGCGGGGCTCTTCAAACAATCAGCCCCAGCATTTT
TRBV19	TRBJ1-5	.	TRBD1	CASSGVRTGQSNQPQHF	TGTGCCAGTAGTGGAGTGCGGACAGGGCAGAGCAATCAGCCCCAGCATTTT
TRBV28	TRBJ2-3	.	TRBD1	CASNPTTGGTDTQYF	TGTGCCAGCAACCCAACGACAGGGGGCACAGATACGCAGTATTTT
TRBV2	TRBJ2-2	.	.	CASEPQPMYTGELFF	TGTGCCAGCGAGCCTCAACCGATGTACACCGGGGAGCTGTTTTTT
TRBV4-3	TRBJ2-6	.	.	CASSQESLGANVLTF	TGCGCCAGCAGCCAAGAATCTCTGGGGGCCAACGTCCTGACTTTC
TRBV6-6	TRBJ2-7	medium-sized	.	CASSYSKLQPSYEQYF	TGTGCCAGCAGTTACTCGAAGTTGCAGCCCTCCTACGAGCAGTACTTC
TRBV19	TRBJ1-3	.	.	CASTRFTDSGNTIYF	TGTGCCAGTACCAGGTTTACCGACTCTGGAAACACCATATATTTT
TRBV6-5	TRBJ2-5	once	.	CASSYGVAQETQYF	TGTGCCAGCAGTTACGGAGTAGCCCAAGAGACCCAGTACTTC
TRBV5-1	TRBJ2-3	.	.	CASSLAEDTQYF	TGCGCCAGCAGCTTGGCTGAAGATACGCAGTATTTT
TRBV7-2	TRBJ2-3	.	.	CASSSAGYTDTQYF	TGTGCCAGCAGCTCCGCGGGATACACAGATACGCAGTATTTT